The T cell receptor beta chain under discussion was sequenced for a study of Tregs in tolerant kidney transplant recipients. Sequenced by immunoSEQ multiplex PCR; TCRdb stores in-frame clones only, minus some. The data contain about 14,000 clones, over 75% of them singletons. CDR1 is MNHEY and CDR2 is SMNVEV in the germline V gene (reference sequence). This CDR3 comprises 16 residues. V lost 5 bases and J lost 3; bases outside the gene matches: 13. The sample here was Tregs from blood, taken before the transplant. The source of this sequence is a human donor who received a combined kidney and bone marrow transplant. The rearrangement joins TRBV27 to TRBJ2-7, with 7 bases lining up with TRBD1. The CDR3 nucleotides read TGTGCCAGCAGTCTCCGGACAGGTTTTAATTTCTACGAGCAGTACTTC. It specifies CASSLRTGFNFYEQYF.